Given below is one T cell receptor (beta chain) in context. Its antigen has not been determined. Base qualities were left out, and no much larger clone turns up one base away. The immunoSEQ Assay, a bias-controlled multiplex PCR, was used to amplify TCRbeta CDR3 regions from genomic DNA. The paper's processing steps were these. The number of nucleated cells in each sample was estimated from the amplification of reference gene primers within the assay. To quantify the absolute abundance of each unique TCRbeta CDR3 rearrangement, sequence reads were collapsed and filtered. For each sample, productive Simpson clonality was calculated as the square root of Simpson's diversity index over productive rearrangements. The clones in this table, taken by TCRdb from immuneACCESS, are in-frame only. Not every clone is retained; where verified, under half of the shortfall comes from an unresolved V gene, and the cause of the rest is unknown. The V and J calls and the clone size are those of that table, but D and trimming were determined from the DNA. Present in this sample are over 45,000 clones, roughly 84% of which were seen just once. In total, the top ten clones hold approximately 5.9% of the sample.

The CDR3 starts with the cysteine, ends with the phenylalanine, and has 16 residues. Solely the CDR3 DNA is kept, with 48 bases framed from the first base. V is cut back by 0 bases and J by 5 bases, with 3 bases in the junction unmatched. CDR1 MGHRA and CDR2 YSYEKL are derived from the germline V gene. The sample is drawn from a study of blood T cell repertoires in COVID-19 (dated by TCRdb to about 2020). The study in broad terms: Samples covering the acute and convalescent phases of COVID-19 were provided by collaborators in the United States, Italy and Spain. Nearly every sample came with metadata listing a de-identified subject ID, COVID-19 status, age in years and sex. Where HLA class I and class II types were available, the types were taken from metadata supplied by the sample provider, not from assay-based typing. The repertoires were made available in a free public database intended to serve as a resource for research on the immune response to SARS-CoV-2. The prospective study material was composed of cDNA or gDNA derived from T cells, B-cell-depleted T cells, or PBMCs. Deeply sampled blood TCRbeta repertoires from subjects exposed to, actively infected with, or recovered from COVID-19 were included in the dataset. The samples were drawn from the first 160 participants of the ongoing ImmuneRACE study and from more than 1,000 subjects provided by 6 global collaborators.

Whole blood was collected in K2EDTA tubes by collaborating institutions according to the institutions' own protocols. For TCRbeta analysis, collaborators shipped samples as frozen whole blood, isolated PBMCs, or DNA extracted from either of those sample types. The paper's findings and limits, for the study overall: Clinical and demographic metadata were provided uncurated, with the amount varying by source and participant.

The V and J segments used are TRBV4-1 and TRBJ2-3; 12 central bases correspond to TRBD2. The source of this sequence is a man aged 45-60 years with active COVID-19. Sequences were obtained from peripheral blood. The sequenced DNA: TGCGCCAGCAGCCAAGATCCGGGACTAGCGGGAGATACGCAGTATTTT. It translates as CASSQDPGLAGDTQYF.